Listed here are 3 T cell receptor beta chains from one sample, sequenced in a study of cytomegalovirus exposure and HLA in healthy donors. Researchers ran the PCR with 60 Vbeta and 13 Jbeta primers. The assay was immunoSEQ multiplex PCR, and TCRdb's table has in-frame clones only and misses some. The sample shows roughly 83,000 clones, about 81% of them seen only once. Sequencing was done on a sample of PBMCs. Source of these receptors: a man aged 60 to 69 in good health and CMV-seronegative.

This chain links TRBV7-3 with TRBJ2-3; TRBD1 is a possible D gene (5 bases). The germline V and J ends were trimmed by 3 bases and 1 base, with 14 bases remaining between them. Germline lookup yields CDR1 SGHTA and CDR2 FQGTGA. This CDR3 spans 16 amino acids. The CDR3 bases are TGTGCCAGCAGCTTTGGGGCGAAAAGGGGCACAGATACGCAGTATTTT. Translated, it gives CASSFGAKRGTDTQYF.

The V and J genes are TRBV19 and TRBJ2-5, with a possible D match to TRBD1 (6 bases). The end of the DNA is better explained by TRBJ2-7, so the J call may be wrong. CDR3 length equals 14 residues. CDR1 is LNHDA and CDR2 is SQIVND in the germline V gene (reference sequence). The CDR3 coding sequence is TGTGCCAGTAGTAAGGTCAGGGGCTCGTACGAGCAGTACTTC. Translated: CASSKVRGSYEQYF.

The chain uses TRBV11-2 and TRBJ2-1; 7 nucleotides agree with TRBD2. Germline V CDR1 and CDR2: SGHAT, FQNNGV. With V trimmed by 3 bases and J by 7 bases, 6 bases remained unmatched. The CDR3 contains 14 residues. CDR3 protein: CASSFARGGNEQFF. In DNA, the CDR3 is TGTGCCAGCAGCTTCGCGCGGGGAGGGAATGAGCAGTTCTTC.